The 6 T cell receptor beta chains listed next were all sequenced from one sample in a study of vaccination and CD4 T cells after COVID-19. As to treatment: roughly 11-day PBMC culture with coronavirus spike peptide pools or control peptides (ViraFEST assay). These receptors have no known antigen. The Oncomine TCR Beta short-read assay was applied to DNA of cultured CD4+ T cells. TCRdb re-called the PCR reads with MiXCR, one entry per CDR3 protein. The sample lists about 17,000 distinct CDR3 sequences; about 40% were seen once. Input material: CD4+ T cells from blood, cultured in vitro. These receptor sequences come from a human donor who had recovered from COVID-19.

This clonotype is labeled medium-sized. The chain recombines TRBV6-1 with TRBJ1-6, with 9 bases matching TRBD1. Germline loops: CDR1 MNHNS, CDR2 SASEGT. This CDR3 spans 16 amino acids. The J segment lost 7 bases and the V segment lost 2 bases, leaving 6 bases of the junction unmatched. The CDR3 loop reads CASSESIGQGNSPLHF. The CDR3 region has the DNA TGTGCCAGCAGTGAATCCATTGGACAGGGGAATTCACCCCTCCACTTT.

The chain uses TRBV4-3 and TRBJ2-2, with 9 positions matching TRBD1. Trimming took 5 bases from V and 6 from J; bases not matched to a gene: 10. Per germline, CDR1 LGHNA and CDR2 YSLEER. CDR3 length equals 16 residues. The chain's CDR3 is CASSYGMGQGAGELFF. The CDR3 DNA is TGCGCCAGCAGCTATGGTATGGGACAGGGAGCCGGGGAGCTGTTTTTT.

The chain combines TRBV9 with TRBJ2-2; D is perhaps TRBD2 (6 bases). CDR1 is SGDLS and CDR2 is YYNGEE in the germline V gene. The CDR3 totals 18 residues. V lost 2 bases and J 7 bases, leaving 24 bases between the germline ends. The CDR3 is CASSVLTLGTARHGELFF. The CDR3 DNA follows: TGTGCCAGCAGCGTGCTCACCCTCGGGACTGCACGGCACGGGGAGCTGTTTTTT.

This clonotype was seen only a few times. The chain carries TRBV6-1 and TRBJ1-1; TRBD1 is a possible D gene (6 bases). Per germline, CDR1 MNHNS and CDR2 SASEGT. The CDR3 runs to 13 residues. Trimming took 7 bases from V and 3 from J, leaving 12 bases between them. CDR3 sequence reads: CASTRGQDTEAFF. The CDR3 DNA reads TGTGCCAGCACCCGGGGGCAGGACACTGAAGCTTTCTTT.

The chain employs TRBV24-1 and TRBJ2-3, with TRBD1 identical over 8 bases. The J segment lost 6 bases and the V segment lost 1 base, leaving 5 bases of the junction unmatched. The CDR3 runs 15 residues. CDR1 and CDR2 (germline): KGHDR, SFDVKD. The CDR3 is CATSDFWQGADTQYF. DNA of the CDR3: TGTGCCACCAGTGATTTTTGGCAGGGGGCTGATACGCAGTATTTT.

The chain carries TRBV3-1 and TRBJ2-5, with D tentatively TRBD1 (6 bases). The CDR3 sequence is 12 residues long. Germline-derived CDR1 and CDR2 are LGHDT and YNNKEL (reference sequence). V lost 4 bases and J lost 4, with 7 bases in between. This CDR3 is CASSRGGETQYF. In nucleotides, the CDR3 is TGTGCCAGCAGCCGAGGGGGAGAGACCCAGTACTTC.